The next 7 T cell receptor beta chains were all read from a single sample in a study of CXCR3-negative and CXCR3-positive naive CD8 T cells. The method, 5' RACE with UMI labels, was used to prepare the TRB cDNA libraries. Following a re-call of the 5' RACE reads, TCRdb has one entry per CDR3 protein and lacks DNA. Its listing shows fewer than 95,000 distinct CDR3 sequences. The sample was naive CXCR3- CD8+ T cells from blood. Subset denoted: CD45RO-CCR7+CD27+CD95- naive CD8+ T cells lacking CXCR3 (TNR3-). The receptors shown here come from a human donor in good health. Some clones in this sample may be carry-over from other donors' samples.

The chain employs TRBV9 and TRBJ1-4; TCRdb's D call of TRBD1 is untestable without DNA. Germline CDR1 reads SGDLS; CDR2 reads YYNGEE. The CDR3 is made up of 15 amino acids. CDR3 residues: CASSPQGATLEKLFF.

The chain has TRBV13 and TRBJ2-2. The CDR3 extends over 15 amino acids. Germline CDR1 is PRHDT and CDR2 is FYEKMQ (reference sequence). The CDR3 reads CASIRRIANTGELFF.

V is TRBV27 and J is TRBJ1-1. Germline CDR1 is MNHEY and CDR2 is SMNVEV (reference sequence). The CDR3 length is 13 residues. CDR3 protein: CASSPLLNTEAFF.

Here the CDR3 reads CASSSDTTFHRGQYF. The genes are TRBV12-3 or TRBV12-4 and TRBJ2-7. CDR3 length: 15 residues.

V usage is TRBV7-9 and J usage is TRBJ1-2. Germline CDR1 is SEHNR and CDR2 is FQNEAQ (reference sequence). The CDR3 is 14 residues long. CDR3 loop: CASSFDEPNYGYTF.

The rearrangement links TRBV11-2 to TRBJ2-7. Looked up from germline, CDR1 is SGHAT and CDR2 is FQNNGV. The CDR3 consists of 12 residues. This CDR3 is CASSLDYYEQYF.

The chain employs TRBV4-3 and TRBJ2-7. CDR1 and CDR2 from the germline V gene are LGHNA and YSLEER. The CDR3 loop spans 11 amino acids. The CDR3 spells CASSHLNEQYF.